This T cell receptor (beta chain) comes out of a study of blood T cell repertoires in COVID-19. Clones were sequenced by immunoSEQ multiplex PCR, and TCRdb holds only the in-frame ones, with some missing. In the table there are over 90,000 clones, approximately 80% of which are singletons. Per the germline V gene, CDR1 is SEHNR and CDR2 is FQNEAQ (reference sequence). The CDR3 is 15 residues long. With 4 bases clipped from V and 2 bases from J, the junction kept 6 bases outside the gene matches. Material for sequencing was peripheral blood. The chain has TRBV7-9 and TRBJ1-2, with 8 bases matching TRBD1. This TCR derives from a human donor in a cohort sampled during active COVID-19. The chain's CDR3 is CASSSTDRGNYGYTF. CDR3 coding DNA: TGTGCCAGCAGCTCCACCGACAGGGGAAACTATGGCTACACCTTC.